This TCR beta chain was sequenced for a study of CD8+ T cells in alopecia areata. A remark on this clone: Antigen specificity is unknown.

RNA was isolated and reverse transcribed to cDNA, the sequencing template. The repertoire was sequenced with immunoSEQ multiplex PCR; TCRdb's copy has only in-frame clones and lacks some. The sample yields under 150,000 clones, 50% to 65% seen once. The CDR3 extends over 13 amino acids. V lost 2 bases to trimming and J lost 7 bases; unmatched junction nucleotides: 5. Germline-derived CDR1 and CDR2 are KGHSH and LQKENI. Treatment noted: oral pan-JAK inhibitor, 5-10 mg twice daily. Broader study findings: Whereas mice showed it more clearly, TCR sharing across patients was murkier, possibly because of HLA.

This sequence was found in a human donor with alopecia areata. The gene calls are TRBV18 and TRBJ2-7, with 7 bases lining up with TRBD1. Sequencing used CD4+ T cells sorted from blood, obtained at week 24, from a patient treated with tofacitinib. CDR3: CASSPTGTAEQYF. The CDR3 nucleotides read TGTGCCAGCTCACCAACCGGGACAGCTGAGCAGTACTTC.